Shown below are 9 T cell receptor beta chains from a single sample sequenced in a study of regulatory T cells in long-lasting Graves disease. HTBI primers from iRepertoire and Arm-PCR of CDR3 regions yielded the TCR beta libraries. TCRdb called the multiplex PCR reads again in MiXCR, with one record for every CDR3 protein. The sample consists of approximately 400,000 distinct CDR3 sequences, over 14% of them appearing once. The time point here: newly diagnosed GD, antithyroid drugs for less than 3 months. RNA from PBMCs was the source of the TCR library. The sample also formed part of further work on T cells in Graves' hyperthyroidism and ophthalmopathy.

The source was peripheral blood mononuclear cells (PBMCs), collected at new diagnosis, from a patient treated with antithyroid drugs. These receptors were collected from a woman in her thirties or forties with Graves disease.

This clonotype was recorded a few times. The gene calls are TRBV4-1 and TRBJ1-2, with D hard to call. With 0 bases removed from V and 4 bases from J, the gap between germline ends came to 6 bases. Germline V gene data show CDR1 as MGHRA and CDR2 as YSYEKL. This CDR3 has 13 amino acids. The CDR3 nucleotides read TGCGCCAGCAGCCAAGACGGCATCTATGGCTACACCTTC. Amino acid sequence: CASSQDGIYGYTF.

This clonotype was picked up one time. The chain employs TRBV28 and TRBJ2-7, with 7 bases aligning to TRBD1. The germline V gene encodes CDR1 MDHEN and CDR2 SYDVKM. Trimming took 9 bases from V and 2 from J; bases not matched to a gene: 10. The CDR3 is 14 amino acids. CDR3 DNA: TGTGCCAGTAGGTTGGGGGACAGACCCTACGAGCAGTACTTC. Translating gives CASRLGDRPYEQYF.

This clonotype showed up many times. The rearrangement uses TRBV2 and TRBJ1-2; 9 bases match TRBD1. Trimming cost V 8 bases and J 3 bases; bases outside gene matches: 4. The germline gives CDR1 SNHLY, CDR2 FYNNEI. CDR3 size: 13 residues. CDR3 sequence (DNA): TGTGCCAGCCGGACAGGGGCGGACTATGGCTACACCTTC. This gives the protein CASRTGADYGYTF. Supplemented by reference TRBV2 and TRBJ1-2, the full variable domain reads EPEVTQTPSHQVTQMGQEVILRCVPISNHLYFYWYRQILGQKVEFLVSFYNNEISEKSEIFDDQFSVERPDGSNFTLKIRSTKLEDSAMYFCASRTGADYGYTFGSGTRLTVV.

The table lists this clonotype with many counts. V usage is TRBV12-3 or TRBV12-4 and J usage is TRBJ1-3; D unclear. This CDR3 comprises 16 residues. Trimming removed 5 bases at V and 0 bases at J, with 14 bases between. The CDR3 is CASSPSALTSGNTIYF. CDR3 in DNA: TGTGCCAGCAGTCCCTCGGCCCTAACCTCTGGAAACACCATATATTTT.

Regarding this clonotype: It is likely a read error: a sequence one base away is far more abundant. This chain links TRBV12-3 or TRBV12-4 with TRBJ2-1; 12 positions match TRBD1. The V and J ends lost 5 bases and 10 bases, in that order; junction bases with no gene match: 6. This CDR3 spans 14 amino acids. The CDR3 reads CASSGDRGPHEQFF. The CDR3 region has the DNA TGTGCCAGCAGTGGGGACAGGGGGCCCCACGAGCAGTTCTTC.

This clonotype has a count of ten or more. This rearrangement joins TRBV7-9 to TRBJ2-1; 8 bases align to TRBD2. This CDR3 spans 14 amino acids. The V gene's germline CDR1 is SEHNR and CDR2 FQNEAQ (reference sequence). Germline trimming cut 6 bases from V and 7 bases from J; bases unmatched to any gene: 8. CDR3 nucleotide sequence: TGTGCCAGCAGTGGGAAGCGGGAGACGAATGAGCAGTTCTTC. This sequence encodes CASSGKRETNEQFF.

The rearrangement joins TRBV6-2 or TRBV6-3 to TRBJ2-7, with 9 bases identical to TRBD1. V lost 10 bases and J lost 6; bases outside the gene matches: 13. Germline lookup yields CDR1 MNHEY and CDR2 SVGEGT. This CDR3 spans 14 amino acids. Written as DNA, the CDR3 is TGTGCCACCAGGGGTGGACAGGGGCCCTCCGAGCAGTACTTC. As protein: CATRGGQGPSEQYF.

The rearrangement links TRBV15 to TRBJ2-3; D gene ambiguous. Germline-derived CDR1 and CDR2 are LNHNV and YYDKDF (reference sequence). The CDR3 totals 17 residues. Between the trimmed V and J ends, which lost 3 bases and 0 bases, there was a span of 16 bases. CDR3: CATSSDVSRPSTDTQYF. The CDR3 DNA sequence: TGTGCCACCAGCAGCGACGTAAGTCGTCCTAGCACAGATACGCAGTATTTT.

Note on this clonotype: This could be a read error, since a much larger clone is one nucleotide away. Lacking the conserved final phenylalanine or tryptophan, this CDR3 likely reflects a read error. As DNA, the CDR3 is TGCGCCAGCAGCCAAACTAGAGGAAACACCATATATGTT. Its translation: CASSQTRGNTIYV. The chain couples TRBV4-1 to TRBJ1-3; no clear D. V dropped 2 bases and J dropped 4 bases, with 6 bases sitting between them. This CDR3 is 13 amino acids long. Per germline, CDR1 MGHRA and CDR2 YSYEKL.